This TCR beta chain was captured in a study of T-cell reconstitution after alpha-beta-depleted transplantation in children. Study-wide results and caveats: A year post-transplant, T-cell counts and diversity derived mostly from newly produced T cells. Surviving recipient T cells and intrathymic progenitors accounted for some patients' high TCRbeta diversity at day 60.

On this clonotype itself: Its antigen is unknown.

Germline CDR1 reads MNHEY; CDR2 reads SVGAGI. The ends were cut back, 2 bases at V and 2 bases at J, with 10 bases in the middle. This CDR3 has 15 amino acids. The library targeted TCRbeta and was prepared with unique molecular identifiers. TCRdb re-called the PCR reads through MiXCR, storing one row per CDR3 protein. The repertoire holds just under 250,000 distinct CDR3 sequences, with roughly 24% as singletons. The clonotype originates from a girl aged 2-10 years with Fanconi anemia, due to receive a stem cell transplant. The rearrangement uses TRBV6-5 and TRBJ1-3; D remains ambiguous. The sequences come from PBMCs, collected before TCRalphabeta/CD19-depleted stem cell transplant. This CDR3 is CASSYPWEAGNTIYF. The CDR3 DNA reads TGTGCCAGCAGTTACCCTTGGGAAGCTGGAAACACCATATATTTT.